A single sample is the source of the 22 T cell receptor beta chains below, sequenced in a study of patients and donors after allogeneic stem cell transplantation. TCRdb redid the calling of the RT-PCR reads with MiXCR, one entry per CDR3 protein. The data show under 200,000 distinct CDR3 sequences, over 25% seen once. Sequenced input: blood, either unsorted or a sorted T cell fraction (not recorded which). The receptors originated from a human donor who was either an allogeneic HSCT recipient or a stem cell or donor lymphocyte infusion donor (not recorded which). It is not recorded whose cells these are; they may come from a transplant donor.

The rearrangement links TRBV6-5 to TRBJ2-3; 9 nucleotides match TRBD2. Germline V gene data show CDR1 as MNHEY and CDR2 as SVGAGI. The ends lost 0 bases at V and 4 bases at J; junction bases unmatched: 8. CDR3 length: 17 residues. The CDR3 here is CASSYSGVAGVADTQYF. In DNA form, the CDR3 reads TGTGCCAGCAGTTACTCTGGTGTAGCGGGAGTAGCAGATACGCAGTATTTT.

This clonotype turned up a few times. The chain combines TRBV12-3 or TRBV12-4 with TRBJ2-1, with 9 bases aligning to TRBD2. The CDR3 extends over 16 amino acids. V dropped 2 bases and J dropped 5; count of bases not matched to a gene: 7. The CDR3 DNA is TGTGCCAGCAGTTTAATTGGACTAGCGAGCGACAATGAGCAGTTCTTC. The encoded protein is CASSLIGLASDNEQFF.

V and J are TRBV4-3 and TRBJ2-1; tentatively, D is TRBD2 (5 bases). The CDR3 consists of 14 residues. Germline assignment: CDR1 LGHNA and CDR2 YSLEER. Trimming took 1 base from V and 7 from J, leaving 11 bases between them. CDR3 loop: CASSQGGVRNEQFF. The CDR3 DNA follows: TGCGCCAGCAGCCAAGGGGGAGTCCGAAATGAGCAGTTCTTC.

The chain has TRBV28 and TRBJ2-5; D is uncertain. V was shortened by 5 bases and J by 9 bases, with 22 bases between the two germline ends. Germline V gene lookup returns CDR1 MDHEN and CDR2 SYDVKM. The CDR3 length is 15 residues. The CDR3: CASSPQRRQGEAQYF. Here the CDR3 DNA reads TGTGCCAGCAGTCCACAACGCCGACAAGGTGAGGCCCAGTACTTC.

The rearrangement uses TRBV12-3 or TRBV12-4 and TRBJ2-3, with 11 bases aligning to TRBD1. The CDR3 runs 16 residues. V lost 7 bases and J lost 6; bases outside the gene matches: 12. The CDR3 spells CASTPPGQGVLDTQYF. The CDR3 DNA is TGTGCCAGCACCCCGCCGGGACAGGGGGTTTTGGATACGCAGTATTTT.

This clonotype was recorded a few times. V and J are TRBV6-5 and TRBJ1-6, with 9 bases lining up with TRBD1. The CDR3 totals 14 residues. Looked up from germline, CDR1 is MNHEY and CDR2 is SVGAGI. V gave up 4 bases and J gave up 9 bases; unmatched junction bases: 4. CDR3 sequence: CASSSGTGFSPLHF. The CDR3 DNA sequence: TGTGCCAGCAGTTCCGGGACAGGGTTTTCACCCCTCCACTTT.

The gene calls are TRBV19 and TRBJ1-1; a weak D match, TRBD1 (6 bases). The V and J ends lost 4 bases and 4 bases respectively, with 16 bases between them. The germline gives CDR1 LNHDA, CDR2 SQIVND (reference sequence). This CDR3 comprises 15 residues. The CDR3 loop is CASSTIMSGATEAFF. The DNA of the CDR3 is TGTGCCAGTAGTACCATAATGTCGGGGGCCACTGAAGCTTTCTTT.

This clonotype was recorded only once. The CDR3 loop is CAISPGTAETQYF. The CDR3 bases are TGTGCCATCAGTCCGGGGACAGCAGAGACCCAGTACTTC. This chain connects TRBV10-3 to TRBJ2-5; 7 bases agree with TRBD1. This CDR3 is 13 amino acids long. Germline CDR1 is ENHRY and CDR2 is SYGVKD. Trimming cost V 5 bases and J 4 bases; bases outside gene matches: 4.

The V and J genes are TRBV4-3 and TRBJ2-1, with D perhaps matching TRBD1 or TRBD2 (5 bases each). Germline CDR1 and CDR2: LGHNA and YSLEER. The CDR3 has 16 amino acids. Trimming left V 0 bases short and J 6 bases short, with 15 bases between. CDR3 nucleotides: TGCGCCAGCAGCCAAGAGGGACGATTAGCCGGCAATGAGCAGTTCTTC. Its protein is CASSQEGRLAGNEQFF.

This clonotype was counted many times. CDR3 DNA: TGTGCCAGCAGTTTAACCATCGACAGCCAGATGAACACTGAAGCTTTCTTT. Residues: CASSLTIDSQMNTEAFF. The chain links TRBV12-3 or TRBV12-4 to TRBJ1-1; weak D call: TRBD1 (5 bases). The CDR3 is 17 amino acids. Trimming shortened V by 2 bases and J by 0 bases, and 16 bases separated the two germline ends.

The V call is TRBV11-3, the J call TRBJ2-1; D call uncertain. The ends were cut back, 4 bases at V and 0 bases at J, with 10 bases in the middle. In germline, CDR1 is SGHNT, CDR2 YENEEA. There are 15 residues in the CDR3. CDR3 sequence reads: CASSSHQSSYNEQFF. Written as DNA, the CDR3 is TGTGCCAGCAGCTCTCACCAGAGCTCCTACAATGAGCAGTTCTTC.

The chain couples TRBV12-3 or TRBV12-4 to TRBJ1-6; a weak D match, TRBD1 (6 bases). The V gene lost 3 bases and the J gene lost 1 base, with 13 bases spanning the gap. The CDR3 loop spans 17 amino acids. CDR3 nucleotides: TGTGCCAGCAGTTTCGGGGGCGTTGGTTCCTATAATTCACCCCTCCACTTT. This codes for CASSFGGVGSYNSPLHF.

The J gene is TRBJ2-5, the V gene TRBV18, with 7 bases lining up with TRBD2. The CDR3 is 13 residues long. The V gene's germline CDR1 is KGHSH and CDR2 LQKENI. The trim removed 6 bases at V and 5 bases at J, leaving 6 bases unmatched. The CDR3 DNA reads TGTGCCAGCTCTTCTAGCGGTCGGGAGACCCAGTACTTC. It codes for CASSSSGRETQYF.

This CDR3 is CAISARTQRRAEAFF. The DNA of the CDR3 is TGTGCCATCAGTGCGAGGACACAGCGGAGAGCTGAAGCTTTCTTT. The genes are TRBV10-3 and TRBJ1-1; tentative D call: TRBD1 (5 bases). The CDR3 has 15 amino acids. The ends were cut back, 4 bases at V and 6 bases at J, with 18 bases in the middle. The germline gives CDR1 ENHRY, CDR2 SYGVKD.

The rearrangement links TRBV4-1 to TRBJ2-4, with 7 bases identical to TRBD2. V was pared by 4 bases and J by 6 bases, with 6 bases of the junction left unmatched. CDR3 size: 14 residues. Looked up from germline, CDR1 is MGHRA and CDR2 is YSYEKL. The CDR3: CASSLGLVGNIQYF. CDR3 in DNA: TGCGCCAGCAGCCTTGGACTAGTGGGAAACATTCAGTACTTC.

This chain connects TRBV28 to TRBJ1-5; no clear D. The CDR3 contains 15 residues. With 7 bases removed from V and 0 bases from J, the gap between germline ends came to 13 bases. Germline lookup yields CDR1 MDHEN and CDR2 SYDVKM. CDR3 amino acids: CASTNSWRSNQPQHF. The CDR3 region has the DNA TGTGCCAGCACTAACAGTTGGCGTAGCAATCAGCCCCAGCATTTT.

This clonotype has just a few counts. V gene TRBV7-9 combines with J gene TRBJ1-2; no reliable D call. The germline V gene encodes CDR1 SEHNR and CDR2 FQNEAQ (reference sequence). The CDR3 is 17 residues long. V was clipped by 5 bases and J by 1 base, with 20 bases between them. The CDR3 loop is CASSTQVDISLNYGYTF. CDR3 DNA: TGTGCCAGCAGCACCCAGGTTGATATATCCCTTAACTATGGCTACACCTTC.

Many counts were recorded for this clonotype. J is TRBJ1-1 and V is TRBV29-1; 8 bases agree with TRBD1. Germline CDR1 reads SQVTM; CDR2 reads ANQGSEA. With 7 bases clipped from V and 4 bases from J, the junction kept 5 bases outside the gene matches. The CDR3 is made up of 12 amino acids. The CDR3 sequence is CSARQGSTEAFF. DNA for the CDR3: TGCAGCGCACGACAGGGGAGCACTGAAGCTTTCTTT.

In its sample, this clonotype was seen a few times. V gene TRBV4-3 combines with J gene TRBJ2-1; 10 bases match TRBD2. Germline trimming cut 4 bases from V and 7 bases from J; bases unmatched to any gene: 4. This CDR3 is 14 amino acids long. The germline V gene has CDR1 LGHNA and CDR2 YSLEER. CDR3 in DNA: TGCGCCAGCAGCCGACCGGGACTAGCGAATGAGCAGTTCTTC. This gives the protein CASSRPGLANEQFF.

V gene TRBV18 combines with J gene TRBJ1-2, with 10 bases matching TRBD1. V was clipped by 3 bases and J by 8 bases; unmatched bases: 6. The CDR3 totals 14 residues. Germline-derived CDR1 and CDR2 are KGHSH and LQKENI. The CDR3 loop is CASSPGQGMEGYTF. For the CDR3, the DNA is TGTGCCAGCTCACCGGGACAGGGGATGGAGGGCTACACCTTC.

As regards this clonotype: This may be a read error: a much more frequent sequence differs by one nucleotide. This chain joins TRBV28 and TRBJ1-2; 7 nucleotides align to TRBD1. This CDR3 has 14 amino acids. CDR1 MDHEN and CDR2 SYDVKM come from the germline V gene. This CDR3 is CASTSRTGRYAYTF. CDR3 bases: TGTGCCAGCACCTCCCGGACAGGCCGCTATGCCTACACCTTC.

The chain couples TRBV19 to TRBJ1-5; 8 bases fit TRBD1. Germline V gene sequence: CDR1 LNHDA, CDR2 SQIVND (reference sequence). The CDR3 totals 15 residues. With 5 bases clipped from V and 3 bases from J, the junction kept 6 bases outside the gene matches. The CDR3 DNA reads TGTGCCAGTAGTTCCGGGACAGGTTTCAATCAGCCCCAGCATTTT. Its protein product is CASSSGTGFNQPQHF.